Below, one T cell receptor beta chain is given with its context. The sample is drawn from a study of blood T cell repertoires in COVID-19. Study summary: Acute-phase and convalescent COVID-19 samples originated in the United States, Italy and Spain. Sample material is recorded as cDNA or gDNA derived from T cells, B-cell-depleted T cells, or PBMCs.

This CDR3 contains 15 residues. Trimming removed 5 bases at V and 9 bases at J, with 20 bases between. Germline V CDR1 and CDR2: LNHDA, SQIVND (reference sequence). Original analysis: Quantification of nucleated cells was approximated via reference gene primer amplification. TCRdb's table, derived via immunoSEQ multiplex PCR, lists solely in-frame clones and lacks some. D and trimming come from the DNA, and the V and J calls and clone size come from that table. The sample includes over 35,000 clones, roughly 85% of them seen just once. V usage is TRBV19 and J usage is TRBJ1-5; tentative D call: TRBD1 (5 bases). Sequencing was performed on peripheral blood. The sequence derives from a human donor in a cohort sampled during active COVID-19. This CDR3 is CASSSALSRVSPQHF. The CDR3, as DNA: TGTGCCAGTAGTTCTGCACTCTCCAGGGTATCGCCCCAGCATTTT.